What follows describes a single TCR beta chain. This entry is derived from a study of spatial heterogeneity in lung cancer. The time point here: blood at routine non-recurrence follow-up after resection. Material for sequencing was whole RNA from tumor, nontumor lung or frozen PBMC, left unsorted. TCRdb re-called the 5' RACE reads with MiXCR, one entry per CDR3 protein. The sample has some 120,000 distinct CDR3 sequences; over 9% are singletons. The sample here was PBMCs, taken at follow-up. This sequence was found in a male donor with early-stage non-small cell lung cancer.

In DNA, the CDR3 is TGCGCCAGCAGCCCCGCGCGGGGGGCCACAGATACGCAGTATTTT. It encodes CASSPARGATDTQYF. The chain uses TRBV5-1 and TRBJ2-3; 8 nucleotides agree with TRBD2. The CDR3 has 15 amino acids. CDR1 and CDR2 (germline): SGHRS, YFSETQ. With 4 bases clipped from V and 2 bases from J, the junction kept 6 bases outside the gene matches.